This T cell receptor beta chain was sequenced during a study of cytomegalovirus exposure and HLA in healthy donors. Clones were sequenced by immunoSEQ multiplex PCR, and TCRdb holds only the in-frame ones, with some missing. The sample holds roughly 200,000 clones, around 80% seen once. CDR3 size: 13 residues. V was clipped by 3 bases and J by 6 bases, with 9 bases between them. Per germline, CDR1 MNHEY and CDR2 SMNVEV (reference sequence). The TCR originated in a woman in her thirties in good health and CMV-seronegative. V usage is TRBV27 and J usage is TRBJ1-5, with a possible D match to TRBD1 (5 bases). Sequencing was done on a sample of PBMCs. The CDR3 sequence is CASSFTRAQPQHF. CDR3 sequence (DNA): TGTGCCAGCAGTTTTACCAGGGCTCAGCCCCAGCATTTT.